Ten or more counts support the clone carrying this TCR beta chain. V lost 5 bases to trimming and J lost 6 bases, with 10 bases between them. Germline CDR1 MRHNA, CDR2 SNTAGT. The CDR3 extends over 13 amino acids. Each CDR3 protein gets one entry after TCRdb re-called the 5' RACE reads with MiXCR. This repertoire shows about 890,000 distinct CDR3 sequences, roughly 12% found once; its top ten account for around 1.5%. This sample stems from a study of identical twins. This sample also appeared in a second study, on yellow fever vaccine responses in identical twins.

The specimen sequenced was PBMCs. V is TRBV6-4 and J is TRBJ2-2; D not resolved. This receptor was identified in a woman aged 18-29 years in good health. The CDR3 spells CASSNSFSGELFF. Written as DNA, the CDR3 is TGTGCCAGCAGTAACAGTTTTTCCGGGGAGCTGTTTTTT.